The rows below give T cell receptor beta chains drawn from one sample of a study of technical replicates of blood from a handful of donors. Profiled with immunoSEQ multiplex PCR; TCRdb holds only in-frame clones, not every one. The repertoire holds around 70,000 clones, under 95% seen once, with about 0.4% in the top ten. The sample comprised T cells isolated from PBMCs. The receptors shown here come from a human donor in good health. The conserved cysteine and the conserved F or W are not part of the CDR3 here. The D gene is left open where the match is weak.

v_call d_call cdr3_aa
TRBV7-2 - ASSPVTGRDQPQH
TRBV7-9 TRBD1 ASSPWTGTGSTEAF
TRBV18 TRBD2 ASSSRPGGPLEANVLT
TRBV2 TRBD1 ASSGVRGKSGELF
TRBV10-3 TRBD2 AISEYGASGSREQY
TRBV10-3 TRBD2 AISLADLGNEQF
TRBV15 TRBD2 ATSRDTAGGPWETQY
TRBV6-5 - ASSYSRGFGSNEQF
TRBV2 TRBD2 ASSEMRGGVRPGEQY
TRBV4-1 - ASSQDNPDYYNEQF
TRBV7-8 - ASSFSEGPQH
TRBV4-2 TRBD1 ASSQDGTDNTEAF
TRBV4-3 TRBD2 ASSQGSGSSYEQY
TRBV19 - ASSTTPGDWGYEQY
TRBV6-5 - ASSSQGAGNQPQH
TRBV11-3 - ASSQGGEQPQH
TRBV11-3 TRBD2 ASSSGLAYNEQF
TRBV7-3 - ASSLMMIADSTDTQY
TRBV10-3 TRBD1 AISESSDRAYSNQPQH
TRBV9 TRBD1 ASSVDGGTGSTDTQY
TRBV11-2 - ASCHRGINEKLF
TRBV7-3 - ASSPTSLAEAF
TRBV11-2 TRBD2 ASSDLKREADTQY
TRBV5-1 - ASSIDGIFQETQY
TRBV30 - AWSVRRHRNTEAF
TRBV7-9 TRBD2 ASSPTSGSLETQY
TRBV28 - ASRPRWEATNEKLF
TRBV29-1 TRBD2 SVGLAGDPYNEQF
TRBV27 TRBD2 ASRDGLAGATYEQY
TRBV4-1 - ASSQDFSTDTQY
TRBV5-1 TRBD1 ASSLGLTGRDEQY
TRBV19 TRBD1 ASSIISGTAYGYT
TRBV2 - ASSGAGSNQPQH
TRBV30 - AWRLASYEQY
TRBV10-2 - ASSEGLYGYT
TRBV11-2 - ASSEQPGQGPQH
TRBV5-5 TRBD1 ASSGTGGDQPQH
TRBV6-1 - ASSEDKRLMADTQY
TRBV11-2 - ASSPLRGRKNYYGYT
TRBV18 TRBD2 ASSPPSGDNEQF
TRBV9 - ASSVGGAPYEQY
TRBV28 TRBD1 ASSFWDRGLFGELF
TRBV29-1 TRBD2 SAVLAGSYEQY
TRBV7-9 - ASSLSLHQETQY
TRBV29-1 - SDSYYGYT
TRBV19 TRBD1 ASGFFDRAGNTEAF
TRBV7-9 TRBD1 ASSSTGGGYGYT
TRBV6-5 - ASTDNSGANVLT
TRBV6-1 - ASSEPWGFSGELF
TRBV5-1 TRBD1 ASRPGQGYNEQF
TRBV2 - ASRSVSYEQY
TRBV11-3 - ASSSRTSEGEQY
TRBV7-9 TRBD1 ASRSNRGQETQY
TRBV16 - ASSQYEDLNTEAF
TRBV6-5 - ASSPHRDQPQH
TRBV15 - ATSRGQSNTEAF
TRBV19 - ASSSPGQSSGNTIY